A single sample gave rise to the 4 T cell receptor beta chains below, sequenced in a study of shared clonotypes between healthy human individuals. Assay: immunoSEQ multiplex PCR; the TCRdb copy retains only in-frame clones and omits some. The table records about 2.1 million clones, under 95% of them present only once. Naive-designated CD8 cells lacked CD45RO, were positively enriched for CCR7, and omitted terminally differentiated effector memory CD45RA+ cells. Sequencing was carried out using naive CD8+ T cells from PBMCs. These receptors were collected from a man in his late teens or twenties in good health. Some clones in this sample may be carry-over from other donors' samples.

The chain has TRBV25-1 and TRBJ1-2; D gene unclear. The length of the CDR3 is 14 residues. Germline CDR1 MGHDK, CDR2 SYGVNS. V was shortened by 2 bases and J by 3 bases, with 10 bases between the two germline ends. CDR3 loop: CASSEPGEYYGYTF. CDR3 DNA sequence: TGTGCCAGCAGTGAACCCGGGGAGTACTATGGCTACACCTTC.

This chain joins TRBV4-3 and TRBJ2-7; a possible D gene is TRBD2 (5 bases). The V end lost 1 base, the J end lost 6 bases, and 13 bases lay between the germline ends. The CDR3 is 14 residues long. Germline assignment: CDR1 LGHNA and CDR2 YSLEER. The CDR3 is CASSQGVAAGEQYF. Written as DNA, the CDR3 is TGCGCCAGCAGCCAAGGAGTAGCCGCGGGCGAGCAGTACTTC.

This clone was found once. The chain employs TRBV5-1 and TRBJ2-7; 9 positions match TRBD2. V was clipped by 1 base and J by 0 bases; unmatched bases: 17. Germline values: CDR1 SGHRS, CDR2 YFSETQ. This CDR3 region has 20 residues. CDR3 nucleotide sequence: TGCGCCAGCAGCTTGTCTGAGCGGGAGGACTACAGGAAGAGCTCCTACGAGCAGTACTTC. Translated, it gives CASSLSEREDYRKSSYEQYF.

Only one count was recorded for this clone. In DNA form, the CDR3 reads TGCGCCAGCAGCCAAAGGACAGGGGATTATCAGCCCCAGCATTTT. Encoded protein: CASSQRTGDYQPQHF. The chain uses TRBV4-1 and TRBJ1-5; 9 positions agree with TRBD1. V was pared by 2 bases and J by 5 bases, with 4 bases of the junction left unmatched. The CDR3 is 15 amino acids. The germline gives CDR1 MGHRA, CDR2 YSYEKL.